This TCR beta chain was retrieved from a study of T cells in Graves' hyperthyroidism and ophthalmopathy. Investigators excluded patients with uncontrolled infection, other autoimmune disease, pregnancy or lactation. Thyroid ultrasound and orbital computed tomography, with clinical symptoms and serum thyroxine and TRAb, informed diagnoses. Findings and limits, study-wide: Among clonotypes expanded in thyroid above 0.001, most were also found in blood. Ophthalmopathy was told apart from stable hyperthyroidism by a 13 V-J model.

Concerning this clonotype itself: What it recognizes is unknown.

CDR1 is SGHDN and CDR2 is FVKESK in the germline V gene. CDR3 length equals 15 residues. Trimming removed 4 bases at V and 3 bases at J, with 16 bases between. Regions amplified from RNA transcripts were the TCR beta CDR3 regions. An initial round of RT-PCR targeting the TCR CDR3 relied on the HTBI primer set. MiXCR was run by TCRdb on the multiplex PCR reads, yielding one entry per CDR3 protein. This sample has approximately 480,000 distinct CDR3 sequences, with about 20% found just once. The specimen sequenced was blood. The chain joins TRBV14 to TRBJ2-7; a possible D gene is TRBD1 (6 bases). The TCR comes from a young man with Graves' hyperthyroidism. For the CDR3, the DNA is TGTGCCAGCAGCCTCGGCTGGGGGACATTCTACGAGCAGTACTTC. Residues: CASSLGWGTFYEQYF.